These 31 T cell receptor beta chains share one sample of origin, sequenced in a study of early T cells in non-severe SARS-CoV-2 infection. Each CDR3 protein gets one entry after TCRdb re-called the 5' RACE reads with MiXCR. This table holds some 71,000 distinct CDR3 sequences, 11% found once. Source: whole blood, taken at baseline. The receptor source for this set is an adult who was a healthcare worker with PCR-confirmed SARS-CoV-2 infection or an uninfected control (not recorded which).

A few counts support this clonotype. The chain carries TRBV30 and TRBJ2-3; 7 bases align to TRBD1. The CDR3 has 15 residues. Germline V gene sequence: CDR1 GTSNPN, CDR2 SVGIG (reference sequence). Unmatched junction bases numbered 9, after V lost 5 bases and J lost 1 base. In DNA, the CDR3 is TGTGCCTGGGGGATGACAGGGCTACGCACAGATACGCAGTATTTT. Translation gives CAWGMTGLRTDTQYF. Combining the CDR3 with reference TRBV30 and TRBJ2-3 gives the whole variable domain SQTIHQWPATLVQPVGSPLSLECTVEGTSNPNLYWYRQAAGRGLQLLFYSVGIGQISSEVPQNLSASRPQDRQFILSSKKLLLSDSGFYLCAWGMTGLRTDTQYFGPGTRLTVL.

In its sample, this clonotype was seen a few times. V usage is TRBV7-9 and J usage is TRBJ2-7; D not resolved. This CDR3 comprises 15 residues. The V and J ends lost 2 bases and 0 bases respectively, with 11 bases between them. The germline CDR1 and CDR2 sequences are SEHNR and FQNEAQ (reference sequence). DNA for the CDR3: TGTGCCAGCAGCTTATTAGGGCAGAACTCCTACGAGCAGTACTTC. Protein product: CASSLLGQNSYEQYF.

The chain carries TRBV18 and TRBJ2-1; D tentatively fits TRBD1 or TRBD2 (5 bases each). V shed 5 bases and J shed 6 bases, with 11 bases lying between them. The CDR3 covers 13 residues. The germline V gene encodes CDR1 KGHSH and CDR2 LQKENI. The CDR3 reads CASSTGRGNEQFF. CDR3 DNA: TGTGCCAGCTCAACAGGCCGGGGCAATGAGCAGTTCTTC.

There are a few counts of this clonotype. The genes are TRBV29-1 and TRBJ2-3; D gene unclear. Germline V CDR1 and CDR2: SQVTM, ANQGSEA. The V end was cut by 5 bases, the J end by 4 bases, with 16 bases between. The CDR3 totals 14 residues. The CDR3 reads CSVRLLSSPDTQYF. CDR3 sequence (DNA): TGCAGCGTTAGGCTGCTTAGCTCCCCAGATACGCAGTATTTT.

This chain uses TRBV7-6 with TRBJ2-1, with 11 nucleotides matching TRBD2. Germline V gene data show CDR1 as SGHVS and CDR2 as FNYEAQ. The CDR3 covers 20 residues. Trimming cost V 5 bases and J 0 bases; bases outside gene matches: 15. The DNA for the CDR3 is TGTGCCAGCAGCCTCCTACAGGGGGCTAGCGGGGGGCCCTCCTACAATGAGCAGTTCTTC. It specifies CASSLLQGASGGPSYNEQFF. Together with reference TRBV7-6 and TRBJ2-1, the CDR3 gives the full variable domain: GAGVSQSPRYKVTKRGQDVALRCDPISGHVSLYWYRQALGQGPEFLTYFNYEAQQDKSGLPNDRFSAERPEGSISTLTIQRTEQRDSAMYRCASSLLQGASGGPSYNEQFFGPGTRLTVL.

This clonotype occurred many times. This sequence joins TRBV2 and TRBJ1-2, with D unresolved. The CDR3 has 11 amino acids. CDR1 and CDR2 (germline): SNHLY, FYNNEI. Deletions cut 8 bases from V and 5 bases from J, with 9 bases between. The CDR3 DNA is TGTGCCAGCTCAGAAGGGTATGGCTACACCTTC. Its protein is CASSEGYGYTF.

The rearrangement joins TRBV6-5 to TRBJ2-5; unclear D gene. The V end was cut by 0 bases, the J end by 3 bases, with 11 bases between. Germline CDR1 and CDR2: MNHEY and SVGAGI. The CDR3 consists of 15 residues. The DNA for the CDR3 is TGTGCCAGCAGTTACTCGGTACACTCAAAAGAGACCCAGTACTTC. Residues: CASSYSVHSKETQYF.

The rearrangement uses TRBV7-3 and TRBJ2-1, with 7 bases that match TRBD2. Germline values: CDR1 SGHTA, CDR2 FQGTGA. This CDR3 contains 15 residues. V shed 1 base, J shed 2 bases, and the junction held 2 bases outside the gene matches. Written as DNA, the CDR3 is TGTGCCAGCAGCTTAATTGCGGGAGCCTACAATGAGCAGTTCTTC. Encoded protein: CASSLIAGAYNEQFF.

This clonotype was seen ten or more times. The chain carries TRBV18 and TRBJ2-3, with 13 bases aligning to TRBD2. Losses at the gene ends were 4 bases for V and 6 bases for J; bases not matched to a gene: 4. CDR1 KGHSH and CDR2 LQKENI come from the germline V gene. This CDR3 has 15 residues. In DNA, the CDR3 is TGTGCCAGCTCACTCGGACTAGCGGGAGCGGATACGCAGTATTTT. Protein: CASSLGLAGADTQYF.

This clonotype appeared a few times. The V gene is TRBV5-5, the J gene TRBJ1-1; no clear D gene. The CDR3 sequence is 14 residues long. V gave up 1 base and J gave up 11 bases, with 18 bases separating them. CDR1 and CDR2 from the germline V gene are SGHKS and YYEKEE (reference sequence). Written as DNA, the CDR3 is TGTGCCAGCAGCTTGCGTTGGCCATCATCCGCCGCTTTCTTT. Residues: CASSLRWPSSAAFF. The full variable domain, rest sourced from reference TRBV5-5 and TRBJ1-1, is DAGVTQSPTHLIKTRGQQVTLRCSPISGHKSVSWYQQVLGQGPQFIFQYYEKEERGRGNFPDRFSARQFPNYSSELNVNALLLGDSALYLCASSLRWPSSAAFFGQGTRLTVV.

This clonotype appeared a few times. This chain links TRBV12-3 or TRBV12-4 with TRBJ2-3, with 8 bases lining up with TRBD2. Losses at the gene ends were 8 bases for V and 6 bases for J; bases not matched to a gene: 7. The CDR3 is made up of 13 amino acids. CDR3 loop: CASLPGGHDTQYF. The CDR3 bases are TGTGCCAGCCTACCGGGGGGGCACGATACGCAGTATTTT.

In the case of this clonotype: Germline is not matched at one junction end, which may reflect a read error. V is TRBV6-2 or TRBV6-3 and J is TRBJ2-3; D possibly corresponds to TRBD2 (8 bases). Germline CDR1 reads MNHEY; CDR2 reads SVGEGT. The CDR3 length is 14 residues. CDR3 in DNA: TGTTCCAGCAGTTACGGGAGGGGGCCAGATACGCAGTATTTT. Its translation is CSSSYGRGPDTQYF.

This clonotype was observed a handful of times. The chain links TRBV29-1 to TRBJ2-1; TRBD1 is a possible D gene (5 bases). The CDR3 runs to 13 residues. Deletions cut 2 bases from V and 0 bases from J, with 5 bases between. Germline lookup yields CDR1 SQVTM and CDR2 ANQGSEA. The CDR3, as DNA: TGCAGCGTTGAAACAGGCTCCTACAATGAGCAGTTCTTC. This translates into CSVETGSYNEQFF.

This clonotype was recorded a few times. The chain uses TRBV18 and TRBJ2-7; D is unclear. Germline V CDR1 and CDR2: KGHSH, LQKENI. V was cut by 0 bases and J by 3 bases, with 3 bases left in between. There are 12 residues in the CDR3. The CDR3 spells CASSPPLYEQYF. CDR3 coding DNA: TGTGCCAGCTCACCACCCCTCTACGAGCAGTACTTC.

Turning to this clonotype: The junction and the germline gene differ at one end; a read error may be behind it. The chain uses TRBV7-7 and TRBJ2-5, with D perhaps TRBD2 (6 bases). Germline assignment: CDR1 SSHAT and CDR2 FNYEAQ (reference sequence). The CDR3 has 15 residues. The CDR3 sequence is CASSRAPSEQETQYF. In DNA, the CDR3 is TGTGCTAGCAGCCGCGCCCCTAGCGAACAAGAGACCCAGTACTTC.

This clonotype was seen at least ten times. The gene calls are TRBV24-1 and TRBJ2-1; 11 bases line up with TRBD2. Germline V lookup: CDR1 KGHDR, CDR2 SFDVKD. Trimming took 7 bases from V and 8 from J; bases not matched to a gene: 18. This CDR3 is 18 amino acids long. In nucleotides, the CDR3 is TGTGCCACCAGGGAGACTAGCGGGGCCCCGAATAAAATCTATGAGCAGTTCTTC. Translation: CATRETSGAPNKIYEQFF.

This clonotype was counted a few times. The chain employs TRBV5-1 and TRBJ2-7; possible D gene TRBD2, 5 bases. The CDR3 is made up of 16 amino acids. Trimming cost V 0 bases and J 3 bases, with 16 bases left between them. Germline CDR1 SGHRS, CDR2 YFSETQ. CDR3 DNA sequence: TGCGCCAGCAGCTTGGAGCGGAACCCCCGGGTCTACGAGCAGTACTTC. The encoded protein is CASSLERNPRVYEQYF.

This clonotype turned up a few times. This chain uses TRBV6-5 with TRBJ1-6; unclear D gene. The germline gives CDR1 MNHEY, CDR2 SVGAGI. V was shortened by 1 base and J by 6 bases, with 13 bases between the two germline ends. CDR3 length: 16 amino acids. DNA of the CDR3: TGTGCCAGCAGTTACTTCCAGAAACCGGGTAATTCACCCCTCCACTTT. Its protein product is CASSYFQKPGNSPLHF.

This rearrangement joins TRBV11-1 to TRBJ2-2, with D unclear. This CDR3 comprises 13 residues. V lost 6 bases to trimming and J lost 2 bases, with 7 bases between them. The V gene's germline CDR1 is SGHAT and CDR2 FQDESV (reference sequence). DNA for the CDR3: TGTGCCAGCAGTGTCCGAAACACCGGGGAGCTGTTTTTT. Translation gives CASSVRNTGELFF.

This clonotype has a handful of counts. Here the CDR3 reads CASSFLGTSGYTF. The CDR3 DNA follows: TGTGCCAGCAGCTTCTTGGGAACCTCGGGCTACACCTTC. V and J are TRBV7-9 and TRBJ1-2, with unresolved D. The CDR3 consists of 13 residues. V was cut by 3 bases and J by 8 bases, with 13 bases left in between. CDR1 and CDR2 (germline): SEHNR, FQNEAQ (reference sequence). Full variable domain (missing parts from reference TRBV7-9 and TRBJ1-2): DTGVSQNPRHKITKRGQNVTFRCDPISEHNRLYWYRQTLGQGPEFLTYFQNEAQLEKSRLLSDRFSAERPKGSFSTLEIQRTEQGDSAMYLCASSFLGTSGYTFGSGTRLTVV.

There are many counts of this clonotype. The chain has TRBV20-1 and TRBJ2-7; D call uncertain. The V gene lost 1 base and the J gene lost 2 bases, with 12 bases spanning the gap. The CDR3 totals 14 residues. Germline-derived CDR1 and CDR2 are DFQATT and SNEGSKA (reference sequence). This CDR3 reads CSARAPRITYEQYF. The CDR3 bases are TGCAGTGCTAGAGCCCCGAGGATTACCTACGAGCAGTACTTC.

This clonotype was picked up a small number of times. The V and J genes are TRBV7-2 and TRBJ2-3; D is ambiguous. The V end lost 0 bases, the J end lost 0 bases, and 4 bases lay between the germline ends. Germline V CDR1 and CDR2: SGHTA, FQGNSA. The length of the CDR3 is 14 residues. The DNA for the CDR3 is TGTGCCAGCAGCTTAGCAGTCAGCACAGATACGCAGTATTTT. It codes for CASSLAVSTDTQYF.

The sample holds a few counts of this clonotype. The V call is TRBV4-2, the J call TRBJ1-1, with D possibly matching TRBD1 (5 bases). The CDR3 is 13 amino acids. V was trimmed by 3 bases and J by 5 bases, leaving 10 bases between them. Germline CDR1 is LGHNA and CDR2 is YNFKEQ. CDR3 coding DNA: TGTGCCAGCAGCCATCCGGAGGGGACTGAAGCTTTCTTT. Its protein product is CASSHPEGTEAFF.

There are many counts of this clonotype. The J gene is TRBJ1-2, the V gene TRBV29-1; D remains ambiguous. V shed 6 bases and J shed 2 bases, with 19 bases lying between them. From germline, CDR1 is SQVTM and CDR2 ANQGSEA. The CDR3 is 15 residues long. The CDR3 nucleotides are TGCAGCGTGCTCAGCGAAACCCTCGACAACTATGGCTACACCTTC. This encodes CSVLSETLDNYGYTF. Complete variable domain (other parts from reference TRBV29-1 and TRBJ1-2): SAVISQKPSRDICQRGTSLTIQCQVDSQVTMMFWYRQQPGQSLTLIATANQGSEATYESGFVIDKFPISRPNLTFSTLTVSNMSPEDSSIYLCSVLSETLDNYGYTFGSGTRLTVV.

This sequence joins TRBV10-3 and TRBJ2-7; D remains unclear. V lost 6 bases, J lost 0 bases, and 6 bases lay in between. The CDR3 is 12 residues long. CDR1 ENHRY and CDR2 SYGVKD come from the germline V gene. CDR3 sequence (DNA): TGTGCCATCAGCCCGAGCTCCTACGAGCAGTACTTC. Its protein is CAISPSSYEQYF.

This clonotype has only a few counts. The rearrangement uses TRBV6-5 and TRBJ2-7; D ambiguous. Germline V gene data show CDR1 as MNHEY and CDR2 as SVGAGI. The CDR3 length is 11 residues. V lost 2 bases and J 10 bases, leaving 9 bases between the germline ends. The CDR3 loop is CASSYRVQQYF. CDR3 in DNA: TGTGCCAGCAGTTACAGGGTACAACAGTACTTC.

The V call is TRBV6-1, the J call TRBJ2-1; 8 bases are a match to TRBD2. Germline values: CDR1 MNHNS, CDR2 SASEGT. With V trimmed by 2 bases and J by 4 bases, 4 bases remained unmatched. The CDR3 totals 15 residues. The chain's CDR3 is CASSETSGVYNEQFF. In nucleotides, the CDR3 is TGTGCCAGCAGTGAAACTAGCGGAGTATACAATGAGCAGTTCTTC.

This clonotype was seen a handful of times. The chain employs TRBV7-2 and TRBJ2-3; 10 bases are shared with TRBD2. The CDR3 has 16 amino acids. V gave up 3 bases and J gave up 4 bases; unmatched junction bases: 7. Germline CDR1 reads SGHTA; CDR2 reads FQGNSA. The CDR3 here is CASSFRAGGRADTQYF. The DNA of the CDR3 is TGTGCCAGCAGCTTCCGAGCGGGAGGGCGGGCAGATACGCAGTATTTT.

This clonotype was picked up many times. The chain is built from TRBV20-1 and TRBJ2-5, with 12 bases lining up with TRBD2. V lost 6 bases, J lost 5 bases, and 7 bases stayed unmatched. Germline assignment: CDR1 DFQATT and CDR2 SNEGSKA (reference sequence). This CDR3 comprises 14 residues. CDR3 in amino acids: CSAKTSGGTETQYF. CDR3 nucleotide sequence: TGCAGTGCCAAAACTAGCGGGGGGACGGAGACCCAGTACTTC.

This clonotype was picked up a small number of times. The chain recombines TRBV6-5 with TRBJ2-5; 11 nucleotides line up with TRBD1. After removal of 5 bases from V and 12 bases from J, the junction contained 5 bases not matched to a gene. Per the germline V gene, CDR1 is MNHEY and CDR2 is SVGAGI. The CDR3 contains 12 residues. The CDR3 is CASSRTGGPKYF. CDR3 coding DNA: TGTGCCAGCAGTCGGACAGGGGGCCCTAAGTACTTC.

This clonotype was observed a few times. The chain uses TRBV29-1 and TRBJ1-1; maybe TRBD1 (6 bases). The V gene lost 6 bases and the J gene lost 5 bases, with 13 bases spanning the gap. The CDR3 is 12 amino acids. The germline CDR1 and CDR2 sequences are SQVTM and ANQGSEA. CDR3 sequence (DNA): TGCAGCGTGGACGAAGGGGGGACTGAAGCTTTCTTT. It encodes CSVDEGGTEAFF.